The next 20 T cell receptor beta chains were all read from a single sample in a study of CD8+ T cells in alopecia areata. Isolated RNA was reverse transcribed into cDNA used as the sequencing template. Repertoires were generated with immunoSEQ multiplex PCR, while TCRdb's copy carries only in-frame clones and drops some. The table lists some 170,000 clones, roughly 60% of them singletons. Treatment defined: oral pan-JAK inhibitor, 5-10 mg twice daily. The material sequenced was CD4+ T cells sorted from blood, taken between weeks 55 and 65, from a patient treated with tofacitinib. These TCRs come from a human donor with alopecia areata.

This clone is a singleton in its sample. The CDR3 region is CSVAGSSGANVLTF. DNA of the CDR3: TGCAGCGTTGCGGGTTCGTCCGGGGCCAACGTCCTGACTTTC. V usage is TRBV29-1 and J usage is TRBJ2-6; D gene unclear. Trimming took 4 bases from V and 4 from J, leaving 11 bases between them. The V gene's germline CDR1 is SQVTM and CDR2 ANQGSEA. This CDR3 region has 14 residues.

In regard to this clone: The sample holds other DNA sequences that translate to the same CDR3. V usage is TRBV30 and J usage is TRBJ2-1; D not certain. The CDR3 length is 11 residues. Germline values: CDR1 GTSNPN, CDR2 SVGIG (reference sequence). The germline V and J ends were trimmed by 1 base and 4 bases, with 2 bases remaining between them. The CDR3 protein is CAWSGYNEQFF. For the CDR3, the DNA is TGTGCCTGGAGTGGGTACAATGAGCAGTTCTTC.

The CDR3 is CASSQVASGAFF. CDR3 nucleotide sequence: TGTGCCAGCAGCCAAGTTGCCTCGGGAGCTTTCTTT. The chain uses TRBV4-2 and TRBJ1-1; unclear D gene. Trimming cost V 1 base and J 10 bases, with 10 bases left between them. The CDR3 is made up of 12 amino acids. Germline values: CDR1 LGHNA, CDR2 YNFKEQ.

The chain couples TRBV7-9 to TRBJ1-5; D is perhaps TRBD1 (5 bases). Germline lookup yields CDR1 SEHNR and CDR2 FQNEAQ (reference sequence). Trimming took 4 bases from V and 4 from J, leaving 14 bases between them. This CDR3 has 15 amino acids. Here the CDR3 DNA reads TGTGCCAGCAGCTCGGACGGGGGGTTGAATCAGCCCCAGCATTTT. Protein sequence: CASSSDGGLNQPQHF.

A remark on this clone: Mismatch with germline at one junction end may stem from a read error. The chain joins TRBV30 to TRBJ1-5; D unresolved. This CDR3 has 13 amino acids. CDR1 is GTSNPN and CDR2 is SVGIG in the germline V gene (reference sequence). The CDR3 DNA reads TGTGCTTGGAATGATGTTGGCGGTCAGCCCCAGCATTTT. Residues: CAWNDVGGQPQHF.

This clone was detected a few times. The chain joins TRBV29-1 to TRBJ2-7; 8 positions agree with TRBD1. J gave up 0 bases and V 1 base, and 8 bases lay outside the gene matches. The germline V gene encodes CDR1 SQVTM and CDR2 ANQGSEA. This CDR3 comprises 16 residues. CDR3 sequence (DNA): TGCAGCGTTGAAGTTCTGGACAGGGACCTCTCCTACGAGCAGTACTTC. It encodes CSVEVLDRDLSYEQYF.

J is TRBJ2-7 and V is TRBV28, with 7 bases matching TRBD1. Germline V gene sequence: CDR1 MDHEN, CDR2 SYDVKM. V was pared by 7 bases and J by 0 bases, with 12 bases of the junction left unmatched. The CDR3 is made up of 16 amino acids. The CDR3 is CASTSTGVQVSYEQYF. CDR3 nucleotide sequence: TGTGCCAGCACCTCAACAGGGGTCCAAGTCTCCTACGAGCAGTACTTC. Full variable domain (remainder filled in from reference TRBV28 and TRBJ2-7): DVKVTQSSRYLVKRTGEKVFLECVQDMDHENMFWYRQDPGLGLRLIYFSYDVKMKEKGDIPEGYSVSREKKERFSLILESASTNQTSMYLCASTSTGVQVSYEQYFGPGTRLTVT.

This clone has a handful of counts. The chain links TRBV5-5 to TRBJ1-1, with 10 bases fitting TRBD1. V shed 2 bases and J 3 bases; nucleotides not matched to a gene: 7. The CDR3 is 16 residues long. CDR1 is SGHKS, CDR2 YYEKEE, per germline (reference sequence). In DNA, the CDR3 is TGTGCCAGCAGCTTCGTTGGTGGGACAGGGGACACTGAAGCTTTCTTT. Residues: CASSFVGGTGDTEAFF.

J is TRBJ2-1 and V is TRBV25-1, with a possible D match to TRBD2 (5 bases). Trimming removed 1 base from V and 11 bases from J, with 15 bases in between. Germline V gives CDR1 MGHDK, CDR2 SYGVNS. The CDR3 contains 14 residues. CDR3 in amino acids: CASSEFDYLPQQFF. DNA of the CDR3: TGTGCCAGCAGTGAATTTGACTACCTCCCGCAGCAGTTCTTC. Full variable domain (missing parts from reference TRBV25-1 and TRBJ2-1): EADIYQTPRYLVIGTGKKITLECSQTMGHDKMYWYQQDPGMELHLIHYSYGVNSTEKGDLSSESTVSRIRTEHFPLTLESARPSHTSQYLCASSEFDYLPQQFFGPGTRLTVL.

A few counts support this clone. The gene calls are TRBV6-5 and TRBJ1-6, with D hard to call. The germline gives CDR1 MNHEY, CDR2 SVGAGI. Trimming took 0 bases from V and 3 from J, leaving 9 bases between them. There are 16 residues in the CDR3. CDR3 sequence reads: CASSYSGRIYNSPLHF. CDR3 in DNA: TGTGCCAGCAGTTACTCAGGGCGAATCTATAATTCACCCCTCCACTTT.

CDR3 DNA: TGCACTGGACGAGGACCCTCCTTGTCAGATACGCAGTATTTT. Translating gives CTGRGPSLSDTQYF. The chain employs TRBV29-1 and TRBJ2-3, with D hard to call. Germline CDR1 is SQVTM and CDR2 is ANQGSEA. The CDR3 is 14 residues long.

The chain employs TRBV29-1 and TRBJ1-1; D gene unclear. Germline CDR1 and CDR2: SQVTM and ANQGSEA. This CDR3 is 14 amino acids long. V lost 3 bases to trimming and J lost 5 bases, with 16 bases between them. The CDR3 loop reads CSVEEGWFNTEAFF. CDR3 bases: TGCAGCGTTGAGGAAGGGTGGTTTAATACTGAAGCTTTCTTT.

V gene TRBV2 combines with J gene TRBJ2-1; possible D gene TRBD2, 5 bases. Trimming cost V 0 bases and J 2 bases, with 8 bases left between them. Germline V gives CDR1 SNHLY, CDR2 FYNNEI. This CDR3 region has 15 residues. The CDR3 nucleotides are TGTGCCAGCAGTGAAGCCCTCGGGGCCTACAATGAGCAGTTCTTC. Translating it yields CASSEALGAYNEQFF.

This chain uses TRBV4-1 with TRBJ1-5, with 7 bases fitting TRBD1. The CDR3 is made up of 16 amino acids. Per germline, CDR1 MGHRA and CDR2 YSYEKL. Losses at the gene ends were 0 bases for V and 3 bases for J; bases not matched to a gene: 5. In DNA, the CDR3 is TGCGCCAGCAGCCAAGACGCAGGGGGGCTCAATCAGCCCCAGCATTTT. Translated, it gives CASSQDAGGLNQPQHF.

The chain couples TRBV23-1 to TRBJ2-7; D unclear. TRBV23-1 is an open reading frame whose function is uncertain. This CDR3 comprises 12 residues. V was cut by 2 bases and J by 2 bases, with 4 bases left in between. The CDR3 reads CASSQKPYEQYF. In nucleotides, the CDR3 is TGCGCCAGCAGTCAAAAGCCCTACGAGCAGTACTTC.

The rearrangement uses TRBV15 and TRBJ2-1; tentatively, D is TRBD1 (5 bases). The CDR3 loop spans 13 amino acids. Germline CDR1 reads LNHNV; CDR2 reads YYDKDF (reference sequence). V was shortened by 5 bases and J by 10 bases, with 15 bases between the two germline ends. DNA of the CDR3: TGTGCCACCAGCCTGGGGCACGCCGGAGAGCAGTTCTTC. Amino acid sequence: CATSLGHAGEQFF.

V usage is TRBV7-9 and J usage is TRBJ1-6; D is uncertain. Deletions cut 5 bases from V and 6 bases from J, with 14 bases between. Germline CDR1 and CDR2: SEHNR and FQNEAQ (reference sequence). The CDR3 extends over 15 amino acids. The CDR3 reads CASSLPRGGNSPLHF. The CDR3 DNA reads TGTGCCAGCAGCCTCCCTCGGGGAGGTAATTCACCCCTCCACTTT.

This chain connects TRBV4-1 to TRBJ1-2, with D tentatively TRBD1 (5 bases). The CDR3 runs to 13 residues. V lost 4 bases and J lost 4, with 10 bases in between. Germline values: CDR1 MGHRA, CDR2 YSYEKL. CDR3: CASSPRGGYGYTF. CDR3 nucleotides: TGCGCCAGCAGCCCTCGCGGGGGCTATGGCTACACCTTC.

The V call is TRBV5-6, the J call TRBJ1-4; D unclear. V shed 0 bases and J shed 8 bases, with 8 bases lying between them. Germline lookup yields CDR1 SGHDT and CDR2 YYEEEE. The CDR3 consists of 13 residues. CDR3 residues: CASSLEFGEKLFF. The CDR3 bases are TGTGCCAGCAGCTTGGAATTCGGCGAAAAACTGTTTTTT.

This clone was picked up a small number of times. The chain uses TRBV30 and TRBJ1-5, with 9 bases identical to TRBD1. Germline V gene lookup returns CDR1 GTSNPN and CDR2 SVGIG (reference sequence). This CDR3 contains 14 residues. V shed 5 bases, J shed 4 bases, and the junction held 6 bases outside the gene matches. The CDR3 loop reads CAWGSGTGNQPQHF. The DNA of the CDR3 is TGTGCCTGGGGATCCGGGACAGGGAATCAGCCCCAGCATTTT.